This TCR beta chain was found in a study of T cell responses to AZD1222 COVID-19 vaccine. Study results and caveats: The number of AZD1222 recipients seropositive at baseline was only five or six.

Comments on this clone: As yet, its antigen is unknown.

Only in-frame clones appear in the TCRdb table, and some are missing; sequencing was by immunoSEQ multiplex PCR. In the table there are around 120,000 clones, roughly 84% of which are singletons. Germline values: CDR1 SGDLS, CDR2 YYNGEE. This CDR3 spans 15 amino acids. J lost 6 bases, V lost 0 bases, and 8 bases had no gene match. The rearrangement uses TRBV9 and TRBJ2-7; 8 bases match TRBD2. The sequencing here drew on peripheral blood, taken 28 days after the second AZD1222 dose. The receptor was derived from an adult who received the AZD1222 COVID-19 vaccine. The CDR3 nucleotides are TGTGCCAGCAGCGTAGGGGGACTAGAAGGCTTCGAGCAGTACTTC. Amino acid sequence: CASSVGGLEGFEQYF.